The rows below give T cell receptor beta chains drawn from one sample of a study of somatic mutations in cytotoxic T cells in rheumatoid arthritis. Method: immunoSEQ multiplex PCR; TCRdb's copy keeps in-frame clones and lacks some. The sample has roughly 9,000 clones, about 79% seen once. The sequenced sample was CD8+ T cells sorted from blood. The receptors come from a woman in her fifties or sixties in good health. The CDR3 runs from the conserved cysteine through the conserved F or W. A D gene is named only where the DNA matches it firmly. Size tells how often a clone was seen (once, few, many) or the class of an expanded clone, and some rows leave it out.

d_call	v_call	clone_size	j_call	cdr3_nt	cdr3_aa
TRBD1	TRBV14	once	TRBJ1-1	TGTGCCAGCAGCCCGCCTTGGGACAGGGACACTGAAGCTTTCTTT	CASSPPWDRDTEAFF
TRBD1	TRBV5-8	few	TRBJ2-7	TGTGCCAGCAGCTTGACAGGGGGCCCCGGCGTCGAGCAGTACTTC	CASSLTGGPGVEQYF
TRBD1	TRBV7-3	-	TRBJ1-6	TGTGCCAGCAGCCTGACAGGGGGCTCCTATAATTCACCCCTCCACTTT	CASSLTGGSYNSPLHF
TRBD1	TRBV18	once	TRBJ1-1	TGTGCCAGCTCACCCGGGACAGGGTGGCCTGAAGCTTTCTTT	CASSPGTGWPEAFF
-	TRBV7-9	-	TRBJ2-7	TGTGCCAGCAGCTTAGGGGGGCCCGGCTACGAGCAGTACTTC	CASSLGGPGYEQYF
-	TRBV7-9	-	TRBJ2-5	TGTGCCAGCAGCTTAGGGGGAGGGGGCCAAGAGACCCAGTACTTC	CASSLGGGGQETQYF
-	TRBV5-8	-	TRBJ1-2	TGTGCCAGCAGGTTACTGGGACATCAAGGGCGAAACTATGGCTACACCTTC	CASRLLGHQGRNYGYTF
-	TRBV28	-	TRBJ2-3	TGTGCCAGCAGTTTTGGGGCGGGGGCCACAGATACGCAGTATTTT	CASSFGAGATDTQYF
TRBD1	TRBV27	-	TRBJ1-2	TGTGCCAGCAGTTGGGACAGGGAATACGGCTACACCTTC	CASSWDREYGYTF
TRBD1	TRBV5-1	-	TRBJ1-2	TGCGCCAGCAGCTTGGCGGGACAGGGGCTCAACTATGGCTACACCTTC	CASSLAGQGLNYGYTF
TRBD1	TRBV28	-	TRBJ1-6	TGTGCCAGCAGTTCACAGGGGGCATATAATTCACCCCTCCACTTT	CASSSQGAYNSPLHF
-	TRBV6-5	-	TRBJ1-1	TGTGCCAGCAGGCCCACGGAGGGGACTGAAGCTTTCTTT	CASRPTEGTEAFF
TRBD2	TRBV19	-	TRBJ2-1	TGTGCCAGTAGTATAGCGGGGGGGGGATACAATGAGCAGTTCTTC	CASSIAGGGYNEQFF
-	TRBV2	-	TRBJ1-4	TGTGCCATCAACGATCCATCCTCAGCGGCAACTAATGAAAAACTGTTTTTT	CAINDPSSAATNEKLFF
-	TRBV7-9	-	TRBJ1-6	TGTGCCAGCAGCTTAGCTAGTGACAGGCCTAATTCACCCCTCCACTTT	CASSLASDRPNSPLHF
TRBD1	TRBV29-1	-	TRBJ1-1	TGCAGCGCAGAGACAGGGCGGGACACTGAAGCTTTCTTT	CSAETGRDTEAFF
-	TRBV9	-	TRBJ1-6	TGTGCCAGCAGCGCGGACGCCGGGGTGCCACCCCTCCACTTT	CASSADAGVPPLHF
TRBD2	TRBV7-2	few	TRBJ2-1	TGTGCCAGCAGCTTTAGCGGGGGGGCCGAGAATGAGCAGTTCTTC	CASSFSGGAENEQFF
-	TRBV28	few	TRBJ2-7	TGTGCCAGCAGCCCCCCCCGCGGTCGGCAGTACTTC	CASSPPRGRQYF
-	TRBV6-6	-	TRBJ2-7	TGTGCCAGCAGTTGGTTACCGGGAAGCTCCTACGAGCAGTACTTC	CASSWLPGSSYEQYF
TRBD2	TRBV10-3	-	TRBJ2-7	TGTGCCCACGGGGAGAGCGGGGCCTACGAGCAGTACTTC	CAHGESGAYEQYF
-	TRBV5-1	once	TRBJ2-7	TGCGCCAGCAGCTTGGCCTCGGTATACGAGCAGTACTTC	CASSLASVYEQYF
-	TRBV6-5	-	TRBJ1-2	TGTGCCAGCAGTCTCCAGGGTTATGGCTACACCTTC	CASSLQGYGYTF
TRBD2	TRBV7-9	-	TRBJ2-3	TGTGCCAGCAGCTTAGCGCGTGTAGCGGGGGACACAGATACGCAGTATTTT	CASSLARVAGDTDTQYF
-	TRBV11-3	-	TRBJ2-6	TGTGCCAGCAGCCAACAGGGTCTCCCTGGGGCCAACGTCCTGACTTTC	CASSQQGLPGANVLTF
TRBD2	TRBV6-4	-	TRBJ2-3	TGTGCCAGCAGTTTTGCTAGCGGGGGAAGCACAGATACGCAGTATTTT	CASSFASGGSTDTQYF
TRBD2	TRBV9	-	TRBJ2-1	TGTGCCAGCAGCGTAGCGCTAGCGGGGGCCTACAATGAGCAGTTCTTC	CASSVALAGAYNEQFF
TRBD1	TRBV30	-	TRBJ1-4	TGTGCCTGGAGTGAAGGGACAGGGGGGAAAAAACTGTTTTTT	CAWSEGTGGKKLFF
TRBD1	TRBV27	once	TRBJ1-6	TGTGCCAGCAGTGCCTGGACAGGTTATAATTCACCCCTCCACTTT	CASSAWTGYNSPLHF
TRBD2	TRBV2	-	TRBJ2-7	TGTGCCAGCAGTGAACTGCCTAGCGGGGGCTACTACGAGCAGTACTTC	CASSELPSGGYYEQYF
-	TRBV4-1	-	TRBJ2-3	TGCGCCAGCAGCCAAGAAGTGGTCAGCCTAGAGGCGCAGTATTTT	CASSQEVVSLEAQYF
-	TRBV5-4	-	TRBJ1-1	TGTGCCAGCAGCTTGATCGAGGGCAATACTGAAGCTTTCTTT	CASSLIEGNTEAFF
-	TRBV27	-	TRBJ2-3	TGTGCCAGCAGTTTAGTCAGGGCAGATACGCAGTATTTT	CASSLVRADTQYF
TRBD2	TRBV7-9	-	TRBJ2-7	TGTGCCAGCAGCGCAATAGCGGGGGGGCCTGATGGGTACGAGCAGTACTTC	CASSAIAGGPDGYEQYF
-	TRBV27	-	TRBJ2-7	TGTGCCAGCAGTCGCGGGATCATCTACGAGCAGTACTTC	CASSRGIIYEQYF
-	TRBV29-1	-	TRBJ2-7	TGCAGCGTTGTCTTAGCAGACTCCTACGAGCAGTACTTC	CSVVLADSYEQYF
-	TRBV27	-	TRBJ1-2	TGTGCCAGCAGTTCCTGGACAGAGCCTAACTATGGCTACACCTTC	CASSSWTEPNYGYTF
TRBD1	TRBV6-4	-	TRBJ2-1	TGTGCCAGCAGTGATCTGACGACAGGGGTAAGCGAGCAGTTCTTC	CASSDLTTGVSEQFF
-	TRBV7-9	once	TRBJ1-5	TGTGCCAGCAGCTTAGCGGTGGCAGGGGATCAGCCCCAGCATTTT	CASSLAVAGDQPQHF
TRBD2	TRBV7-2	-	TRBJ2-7	TGTGCCAGCAGCTTAGCATTTAGCGGGGGGTGGAGCTCCTACGAGCAGTACTTC	CASSLAFSGGWSSYEQYF
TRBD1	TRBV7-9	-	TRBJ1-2	TGTGCCAGCAGCTCACAGGGGGCCGCGATCTATGGCTACACCTTC	CASSSQGAAIYGYTF
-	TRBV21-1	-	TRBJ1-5	TGTGCCAGCAGCGCCAACTCACAGGGTAGCAATCAGCCCCAGCATTTT	CASSANSQGSNQPQHF
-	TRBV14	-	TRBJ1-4	TGTGCCAGCAGCCAAGCGTGGGTATCATTAGGAGCAACTAATGAAAAACTGTTTTTT	CASSQAWVSLGATNEKLFF
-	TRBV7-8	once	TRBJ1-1	TGTGCCAGCAGCTTAGAAGCGGGGGGCATAACTGAAGCTTTCTTT	CASSLEAGGITEAFF
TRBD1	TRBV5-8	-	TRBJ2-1	TGTGCCAGCAGCTTGCGGACAGGGTGGGGATACAATGAGCAGTTCTTC	CASSLRTGWGYNEQFF
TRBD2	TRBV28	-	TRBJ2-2	TGTGCCAGCAGACCGACTAGCGCTAACACCGGGGAGCTGTTTTTT	CASRPTSANTGELFF
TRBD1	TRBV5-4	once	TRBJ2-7	TGTGCCAGCAGCTTGTGGGACAGCCCCTACGAGCAGTACTTC	CASSLWDSPYEQYF
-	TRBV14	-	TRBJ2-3	TGTGCCAGCAGCCAAGAGTGGGCAGGGTTAGTAGATACGCAGTATTTT	CASSQEWAGLVDTQYF